This record covers a single T cell receptor beta chain. Membership in each cohort depended on participant-reported clinical history. For recovered donors of Cohort 3, there were two negative PCRs, clearance, or symptom resolution. The data belong to a study of blood T cell repertoires in COVID-19. About the research overall: There were acute and convalescent COVID-19 samples, and they came from the United States, Italy and Spain.

The CDR3 has 12 residues. Trimming took off 3 bases at V and 2 bases at J, with 7 bases between the two ends. Germline CDR1 is GTSNPN and CDR2 is SVGIG (reference sequence). Per the study methods: It was from reference gene primer amplification that nucleated cell counts were estimated. Using immunoSEQ multiplex PCR, the repertoire was profiled, and TCRdb retains in-frame clones only, with some absent. The D gene and trimming were derived from the DNA, and the V and J assignments and clone size from that table. Of approximately 470,000 clones detected, 87% appear once; the ten largest clones hold 0.65% to 0.9%.

The TCR originated in a woman between 18 and 29 years old who had recovered from COVID-19. The V gene is TRBV30, the J gene TRBJ1-1; D gene ambiguous. The sample taken for sequencing was PBMCs or T cells enriched from blood (not recorded which). The CDR3 loop is CAWSPSNTEAFF. In DNA form, the CDR3 reads TGTGCCTGGAGCCCGAGTAACACTGAAGCTTTCTTT.